The rows below give T cell receptor beta chains drawn from one sample of a study of blood T cells in healthy people across ages. TCRdb called the 5' RACE reads again in MiXCR, with one record for every CDR3 protein. The profile shows 1,500,000 or so distinct CDR3 sequences, around 59% of them singletons. The sequencing input was blood. These TCRs come from a man younger than 35 in good health. Both conserved end residues are part of each CDR3. The D gene is left open where the match is weak. The size of a clone is reported for some rows only, either as once, few or many, or as a class for expanded clones.

v_call	j_call	cdr3_length	d_call	clone_size	cdr3_aa	cdr3_nt
TRBV12-3/TRBV12-4	TRBJ2-1	12	.	.	CASSFVPSEQFF	TGTGCCAGCAGTTTCGTCCCCAGTGAGCAGTTCTTC
TRBV7-9	TRBJ2-4	15	TRBD2	few	CASSLDSSGGDIQYF	TGTGCCAGCAGCTTAGATTCTTCCGGGGGGGACATTCAGTACTTC
TRBV4-1	TRBJ1-2	14	.	once	CASSQVGSVGGYTF	TGCGCCAGCAGCCAAGTAGGGTCGGTAGGTGGCTACACCTTC
TRBV19	TRBJ2-1	17	.	.	CASSTEPIASSYNEQFF	TGTGCCAGTAGTACCGAGCCTATTGCCTCCTCCTACAATGAGCAGTTCTTC
TRBV4-1	TRBJ1-4	15	.	.	CASSLRIQEGEKLFF	TGCGCCAGCAGCCTAAGAATACAGGAGGGGGAAAAACTGTTTTTT
TRBV14	TRBJ2-7	13	TRBD2	few	CASTTAGAREQYF	TGTGCCAGCACGACAGCGGGAGCTCGCGAGCAGTACTTC
TRBV5-6	TRBJ2-4	15	.	.	CASSLLLRGSNIQYF	TGTGCCAGCAGCTTGTTGCTGAGAGGATCGAACATTCAGTACTTC
TRBV20-1	TRBJ2-3	13	.	few	CSAPDSLIDTQYF	TGCAGTGCCCCCGACAGCCTGATAGATACGCAGTATTTT
TRBV12-3/TRBV12-4	TRBJ1-2	15	TRBD1	.	CASRLNRGSNYGYTF	TGTGCCAGCAGGCTAAACAGGGGAAGTAACTATGGCTACACCTTC
TRBV7-2	TRBJ1-1	17	TRBD1	few	CASSFPKDRQGVPEAFF	TGTGCCAGCAGCTTCCCTAAGGACAGACAGGGTGTCCCTGAAGCTTTCTTT
TRBV29-1	TRBJ1-1	13	.	few	CSVAPGRATEAFF	TGCAGCGTTGCTCCAGGGAGGGCCACTGAAGCTTTCTTT
TRBV20-1	TRBJ1-5	15	.	.	CSAERGGSSNQPQHF	TGCAGTGCAGAACGGGGGGGTTCGAGCAATCAGCCCCAGCATTTT
TRBV11-2	TRBJ2-1	14	.	.	CASSLRTGTYEQFF	TGTGCCAGCAGCTTAAGAACAGGGACCTACGAGCAGTTCTTC
TRBV11-2	TRBJ1-1	17	.	once	CASSFHVFGGENTEAFF	TGTGCCAGCAGCTTCCATGTATTTGGGGGCGAAAACACTGAAGCTTTCTTT
TRBV30	TRBJ1-2	13	TRBD1	many	CASSTGSRYGYTF	TGTGCCTCTTCGACAGGGTCCCGCTATGGCTACACCTTC
TRBV6-2/TRBV6-3	TRBJ2-1	17	TRBD2	few	CASSYGDSGGFNNEQFF	TGTGCCAGCAGTTACGGGGATAGCGGGGGTTTTAACAATGAGCAGTTCTTC
TRBV28	TRBJ2-7	16	.	.	CASSSTPRTARYEQYF	TGTGCCAGCAGTTCCACCCCCAGGACAGCCCGGTACGAGCAGTACTTC
TRBV9	TRBJ2-7	11	.	few	CASSARGEQYF	TGTGCCAGCAGCGCCCGGGGCGAGCAGTACTTC
TRBV5-5	TRBJ2-2	16	TRBD2	.	CASSTLAGGDTGELFF	TGTGCCAGCAGCACCTTAGCGGGAGGCGACACCGGGGAGCTGTTTTTT
TRBV4-2	TRBJ2-5	19	TRBD2	.	CASSQRGASGGVFGETQYF	TGTGCCAGCAGCCAGCGAGGTGCTAGCGGGGGGGTATTTGGAGAGACCCAGTACTTC
TRBV6-2/TRBV6-3	TRBJ2-3	17	TRBD2	.	CASSTYIAGLSTDTQYF	TGTGCCAGCAGCACCTACATAGCGGGGCTCAGCACAGATACGCAGTATTTT
TRBV20-1	TRBJ2-1	14	.	.	CSARPPLGRQGQFF	TGCAGTGCTAGACCCCCTTTAGGACGCCAGGGGCAGTTCTTC
TRBV24-1	TRBJ2-2	15	.	.	CATSDLGSNTGELFF	TGTGCCACCAGTGATTTGGGTTCGAACACCGGGGAGCTGTTTTTT
TRBV7-2	TRBJ1-1	15	.	few	CASSLVSGAGGKAFF	TGTGCCAGCAGCTTAGTGTCCGGGGCGGGGGGGAAAGCTTTCTTT
TRBV12-3/TRBV12-4	TRBJ2-4	17	.	few	CASTHRGVGQTKNIQYF	TGTGCCAGCACCCATAGGGGGGTGGGGCAGACCAAAAACATTCAGTACTTC
TRBV2	TRBJ2-5	14	TRBD1	.	CASRSGTGGKTQYF	TGTGCCAGCAGGTCCGGGACAGGGGGAAAGACCCAGTACTTC
TRBV20-1	TRBJ2-3	17	TRBD2	few	CSARSISGGHSTDTQYF	TGCAGTGCTAGATCGATTAGCGGGGGGCATAGCACAGATACGCAGTATTTT